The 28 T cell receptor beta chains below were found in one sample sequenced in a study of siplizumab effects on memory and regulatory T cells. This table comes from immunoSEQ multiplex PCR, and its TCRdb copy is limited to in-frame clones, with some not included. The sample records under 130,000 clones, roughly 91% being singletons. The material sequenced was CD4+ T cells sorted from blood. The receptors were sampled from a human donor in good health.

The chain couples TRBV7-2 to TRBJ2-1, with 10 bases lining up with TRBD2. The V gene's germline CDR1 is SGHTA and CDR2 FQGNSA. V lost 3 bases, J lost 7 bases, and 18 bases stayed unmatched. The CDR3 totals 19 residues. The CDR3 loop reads CASSLISVLSGRAGNEQFF. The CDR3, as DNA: TGTGCCAGCAGCTTGATCTCAGTCCTAAGCGGGAGGGCAGGTAATGAGCAGTTCTTC.

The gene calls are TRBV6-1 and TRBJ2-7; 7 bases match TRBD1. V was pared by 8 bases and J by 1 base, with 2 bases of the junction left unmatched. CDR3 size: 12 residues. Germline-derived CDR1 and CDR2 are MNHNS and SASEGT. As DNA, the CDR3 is TGTGCCAGCCAGGGGGATTCCTACGAGCAGTACTTC. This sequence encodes CASQGDSYEQYF.

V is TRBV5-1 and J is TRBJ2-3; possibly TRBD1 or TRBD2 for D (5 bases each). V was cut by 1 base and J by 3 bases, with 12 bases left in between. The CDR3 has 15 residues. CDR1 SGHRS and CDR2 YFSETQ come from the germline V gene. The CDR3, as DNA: TGCGCCAGCAGCTTGCAACGGGGCGGGACAGATACGCAGTATTTT. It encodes CASSLQRGGTDTQYF. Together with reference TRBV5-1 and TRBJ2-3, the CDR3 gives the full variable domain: KAGVTQTPRYLIKTRGQQVTLSCSPISGHRSVSWYQQTPGQGLQFLFEYFSETQRNKGNFPGRFSGRQFSNSRSEMNVSTLELGDSALYLCASSLQRGGTDTQYFGPGTRLTVL.

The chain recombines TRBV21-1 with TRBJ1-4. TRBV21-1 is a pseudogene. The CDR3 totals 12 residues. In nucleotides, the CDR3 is TGTGCCAGCAGCAAAGGGAGGAACGACCTGTTTTTT. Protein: CASSKGRNDLFF.

Written as DNA, the CDR3 is TGTGCCAGTAGTATAACCGGGACAGGGATCTACGAGCAGTACTTC. It is translated as CASSITGTGIYEQYF. The chain combines TRBV19 with TRBJ2-7, with 9 bases lining up with TRBD1. The CDR3 contains 15 residues. Per germline, CDR1 LNHDA and CDR2 SQIVND (reference sequence). V shed 2 bases, J shed 3 bases, and the junction held 5 bases outside the gene matches.

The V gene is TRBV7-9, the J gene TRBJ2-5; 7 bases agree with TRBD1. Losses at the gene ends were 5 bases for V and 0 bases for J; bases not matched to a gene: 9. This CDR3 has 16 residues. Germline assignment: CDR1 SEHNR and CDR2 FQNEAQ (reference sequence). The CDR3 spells CASSHSGTAYQETQYF. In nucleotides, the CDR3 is TGTGCCAGCAGCCACTCCGGGACAGCTTACCAAGAGACCCAGTACTTC.

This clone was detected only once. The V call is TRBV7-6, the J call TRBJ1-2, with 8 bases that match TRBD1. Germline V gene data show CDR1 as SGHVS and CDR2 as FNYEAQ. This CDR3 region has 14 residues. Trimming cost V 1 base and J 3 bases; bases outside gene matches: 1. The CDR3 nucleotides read TGTGCCAGCAGCTTAGGGACAGGGTACTATGGCTACACCTTC. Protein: CASSLGTGYYGYTF.

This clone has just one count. The CDR3 nucleotides are TGTGCCGGAGGAACAGGGAACTCTGGGGCCAACGTCCTGACTTTC. Residues: CAGGTGNSGANVLTF. The genes are TRBV30 and TRBJ2-6; maybe TRBD1 (6 bases). CDR3 length equals 15 residues. In germline, CDR1 is GTSNPN, CDR2 SVGIG (reference sequence). Trimming cost V 8 bases and J 0 bases, with 14 bases left between them. The full variable domain, completed using reference TRBV30 and TRBJ2-6, is SQTIHQWPATLVQPVGSPLSLECTVEGTSNPNLYWYRQAAGRGLQLLFYSVGIGQISSEVPQNLSASRPQDRQFILSSKKLLLSDSGFYLCAGGTGNSGANVLTFGAGSRLTVL.

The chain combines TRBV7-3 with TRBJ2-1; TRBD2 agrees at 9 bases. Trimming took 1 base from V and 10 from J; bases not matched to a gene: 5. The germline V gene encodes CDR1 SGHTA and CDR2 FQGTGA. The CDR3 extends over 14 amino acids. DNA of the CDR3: TGTGCCAGCAGCTTAAGCCGACTAGCGGACGAGCAGTTCTTC. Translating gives CASSLSRLADEQFF.

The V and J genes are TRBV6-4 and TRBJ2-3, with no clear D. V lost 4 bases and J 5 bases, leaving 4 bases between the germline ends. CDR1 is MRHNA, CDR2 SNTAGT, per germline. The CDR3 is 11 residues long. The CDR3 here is CASSVGDTQYF. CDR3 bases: TGTGCCAGCAGTGTGGGAGATACGCAGTATTTT.

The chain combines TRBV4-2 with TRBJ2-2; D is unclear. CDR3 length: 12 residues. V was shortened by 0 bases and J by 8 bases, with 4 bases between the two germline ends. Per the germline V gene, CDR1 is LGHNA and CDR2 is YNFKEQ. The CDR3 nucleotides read TGTGCCAGCAGCCAAGAAAGAGGGGAGCTGTTTTTT. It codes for CASSQERGELFF.

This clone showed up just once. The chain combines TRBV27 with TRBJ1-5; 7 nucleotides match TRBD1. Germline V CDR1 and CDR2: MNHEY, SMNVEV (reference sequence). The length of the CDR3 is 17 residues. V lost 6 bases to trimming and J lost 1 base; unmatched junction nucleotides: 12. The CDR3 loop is CASRPQGLVGSNQPQHF. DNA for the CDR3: TGTGCCAGCAGACCACAGGGGCTTGTGGGGAGCAATCAGCCCCAGCATTTT.

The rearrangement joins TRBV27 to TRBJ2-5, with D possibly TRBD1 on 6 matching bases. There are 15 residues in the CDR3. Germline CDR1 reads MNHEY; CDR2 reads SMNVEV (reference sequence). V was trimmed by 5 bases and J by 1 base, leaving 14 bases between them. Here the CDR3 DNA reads TGTGCCAGCAGTCCCCGTGCAGGGGTCCAAGAGACCCAGTACTTC. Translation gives CASSPRAGVQETQYF.

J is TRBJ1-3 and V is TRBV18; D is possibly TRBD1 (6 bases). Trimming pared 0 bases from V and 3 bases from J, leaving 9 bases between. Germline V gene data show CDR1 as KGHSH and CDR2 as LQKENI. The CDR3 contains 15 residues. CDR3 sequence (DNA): TGTGCCAGCTCACCACCGGGGGGCTTTGGAAACACCATATATTTT. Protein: CASSPPGGFGNTIYF.

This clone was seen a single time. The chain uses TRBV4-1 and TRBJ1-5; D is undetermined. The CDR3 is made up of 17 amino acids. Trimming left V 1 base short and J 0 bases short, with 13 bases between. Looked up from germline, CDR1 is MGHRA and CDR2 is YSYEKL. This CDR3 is CASSQGIGKGSNQPQHF. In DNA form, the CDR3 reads TGCGCCAGCAGCCAAGGAATAGGGAAGGGTAGCAATCAGCCCCAGCATTTT.

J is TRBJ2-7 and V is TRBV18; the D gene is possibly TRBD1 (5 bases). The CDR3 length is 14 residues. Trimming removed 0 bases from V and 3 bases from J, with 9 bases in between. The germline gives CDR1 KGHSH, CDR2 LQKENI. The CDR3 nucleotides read TGTGCCAGCTCACCACCGCCAGGGAACTACGAGCAGTACTTC. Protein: CASSPPPGNYEQYF.

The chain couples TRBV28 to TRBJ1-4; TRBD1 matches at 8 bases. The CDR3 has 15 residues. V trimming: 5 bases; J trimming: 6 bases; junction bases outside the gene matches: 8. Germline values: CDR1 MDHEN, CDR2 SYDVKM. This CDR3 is CASSTYRGTYEKLFF. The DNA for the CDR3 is TGTGCCAGCAGTACCTACAGGGGGACCTATGAAAAACTGTTTTTT.

CDR3 residues: CASSLAVGEGLAGQETQYF. The CDR3 nucleotides are TGCGCCAGCAGCTTGGCCGTGGGGGAGGGTCTAGCGGGGCAAGAGACCCAGTACTTC. The V gene is TRBV5-1, the J gene TRBJ2-5, with TRBD2 matching over 9 bases. The CDR3 is made up of 19 amino acids. The V and J ends lost 0 bases and 2 bases, in that order; junction bases with no gene match: 14. The germline V gene has CDR1 SGHRS and CDR2 YFSETQ.

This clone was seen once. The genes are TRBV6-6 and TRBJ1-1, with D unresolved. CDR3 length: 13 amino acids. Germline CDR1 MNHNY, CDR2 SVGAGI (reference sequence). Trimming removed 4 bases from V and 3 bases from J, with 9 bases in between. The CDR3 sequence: CASSSTGDTEAFF. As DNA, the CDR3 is TGTGCCAGCAGTTCGACGGGCGACACTGAAGCTTTCTTT.

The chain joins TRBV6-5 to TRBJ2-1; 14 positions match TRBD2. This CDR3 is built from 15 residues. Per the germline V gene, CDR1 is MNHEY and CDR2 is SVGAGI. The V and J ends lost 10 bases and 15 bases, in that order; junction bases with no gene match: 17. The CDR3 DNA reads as TGTGCCACACAAAAATTGACTAGCGGGGGGGCCGTTCCGTTCTTC. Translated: CATQKLTSGGAVPFF.

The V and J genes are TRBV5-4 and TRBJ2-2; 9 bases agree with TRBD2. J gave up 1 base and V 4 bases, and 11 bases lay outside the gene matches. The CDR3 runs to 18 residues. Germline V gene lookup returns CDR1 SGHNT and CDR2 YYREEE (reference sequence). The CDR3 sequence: CASSLGLAGTQNTGELFF. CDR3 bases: TGTGCCAGCAGCCTTGGGCTAGCGGGAACACAGAACACCGGGGAGCTGTTTTTT.

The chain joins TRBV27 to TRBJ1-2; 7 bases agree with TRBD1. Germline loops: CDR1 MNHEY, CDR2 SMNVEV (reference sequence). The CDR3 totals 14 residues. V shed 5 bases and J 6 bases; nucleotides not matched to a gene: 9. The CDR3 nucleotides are TGTGCCAGCAGTCTCCTACAGGGGTTGGATGGCTACACCTTC. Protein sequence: CASSLLQGLDGYTF.

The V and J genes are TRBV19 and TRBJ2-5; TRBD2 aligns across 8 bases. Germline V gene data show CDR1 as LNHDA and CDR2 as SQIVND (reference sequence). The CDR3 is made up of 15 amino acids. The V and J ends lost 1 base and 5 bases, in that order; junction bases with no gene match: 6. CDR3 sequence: CASSIGPAGAETQYF. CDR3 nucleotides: TGTGCCAGTAGTATAGGGCCAGCGGGGGCGGAGACCCAGTACTTC.

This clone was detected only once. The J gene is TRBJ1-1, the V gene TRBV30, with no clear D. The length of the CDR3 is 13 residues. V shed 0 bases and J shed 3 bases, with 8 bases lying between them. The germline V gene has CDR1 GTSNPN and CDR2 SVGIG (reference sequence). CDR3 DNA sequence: TGTGCCTGGAGTGTAAGGGTGGACACTGAAGCTTTCTTT. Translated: CAWSVRVDTEAFF.

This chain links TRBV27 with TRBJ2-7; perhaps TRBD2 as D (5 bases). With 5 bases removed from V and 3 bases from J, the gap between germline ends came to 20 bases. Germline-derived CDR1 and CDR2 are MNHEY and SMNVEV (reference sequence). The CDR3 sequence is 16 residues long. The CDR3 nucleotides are TGTGCCAGCAGTAGTGTTAGACGGGATGGGGACTACGAGCAGTACTTC. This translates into CASSSVRRDGDYEQYF.

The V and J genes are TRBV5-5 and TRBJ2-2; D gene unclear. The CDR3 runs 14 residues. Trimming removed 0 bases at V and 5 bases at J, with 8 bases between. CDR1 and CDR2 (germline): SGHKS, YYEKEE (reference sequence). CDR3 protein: CASSLDHGTGELFF. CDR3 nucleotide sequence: TGTGCCAGCAGCTTGGATCACGGTACCGGGGAGCTGTTTTTT.

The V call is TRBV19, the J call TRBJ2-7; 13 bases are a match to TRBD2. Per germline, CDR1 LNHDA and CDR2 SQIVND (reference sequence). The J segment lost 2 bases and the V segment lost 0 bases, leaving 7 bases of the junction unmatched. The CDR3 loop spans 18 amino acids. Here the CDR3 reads CASSIDTETSGRAYEQYF. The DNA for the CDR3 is TGTGCCAGTAGTATAGATACCGAAACTAGCGGGAGGGCCTACGAGCAGTACTTC.

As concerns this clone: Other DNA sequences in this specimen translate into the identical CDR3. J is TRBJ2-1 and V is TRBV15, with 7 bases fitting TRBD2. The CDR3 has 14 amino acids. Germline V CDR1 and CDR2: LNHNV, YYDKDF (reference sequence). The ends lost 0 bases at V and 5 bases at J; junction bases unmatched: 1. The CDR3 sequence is CATSRDGGNNEQFF. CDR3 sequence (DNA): TGTGCCACCAGCAGAGACGGGGGGAACAATGAGCAGTTCTTC.